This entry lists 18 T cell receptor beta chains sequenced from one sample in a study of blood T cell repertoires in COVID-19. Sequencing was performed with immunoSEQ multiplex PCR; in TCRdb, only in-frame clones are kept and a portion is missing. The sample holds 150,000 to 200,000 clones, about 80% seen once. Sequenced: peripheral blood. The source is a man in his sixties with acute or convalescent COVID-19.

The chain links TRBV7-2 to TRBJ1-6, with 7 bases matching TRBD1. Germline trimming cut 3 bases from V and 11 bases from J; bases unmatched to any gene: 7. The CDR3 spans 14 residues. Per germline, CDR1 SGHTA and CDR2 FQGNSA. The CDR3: CASSFGTVNPPLHF. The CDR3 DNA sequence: TGTGCCAGCAGCTTCGGGACAGTCAATCCACCCCTCCACTTT.

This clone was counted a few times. The CDR3 region has the DNA TGTGCCAGCAGCCGGCCGGGGGATAATGAAAAACTGTTTTTT. Residues: CASSRPGDNEKLFF. The rearrangement joins TRBV7-2 to TRBJ1-4, with D possibly matching TRBD1 (5 bases). Per the germline V gene, CDR1 is SGHTA and CDR2 is FQGNSA. V dropped 5 bases and J dropped 4 bases, with 11 bases sitting between them. The CDR3 is 14 residues long.

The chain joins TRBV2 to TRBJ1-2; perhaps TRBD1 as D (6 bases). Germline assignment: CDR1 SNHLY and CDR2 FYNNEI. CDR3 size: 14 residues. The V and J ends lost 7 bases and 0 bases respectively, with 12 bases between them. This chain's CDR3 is CASKVQGSNYGYTF. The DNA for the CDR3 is TGTGCCAGCAAGGTACAGGGTTCTAACTATGGCTACACCTTC.

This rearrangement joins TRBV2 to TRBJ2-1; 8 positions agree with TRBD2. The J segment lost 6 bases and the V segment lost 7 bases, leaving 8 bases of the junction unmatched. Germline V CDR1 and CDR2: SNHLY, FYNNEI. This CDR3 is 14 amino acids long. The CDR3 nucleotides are TGTGCCAGCACTAGAGCGGGGGCCGTCAATGAGCAGTTCTTC. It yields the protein CASTRAGAVNEQFF.

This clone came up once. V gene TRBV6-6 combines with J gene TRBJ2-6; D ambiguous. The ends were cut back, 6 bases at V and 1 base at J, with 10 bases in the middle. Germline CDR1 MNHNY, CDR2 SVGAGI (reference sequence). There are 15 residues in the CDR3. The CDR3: CASSNRVSGANVLTF. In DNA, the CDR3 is TGTGCCAGCAGCAACAGAGTTTCTGGGGCCAACGTCCTGACTTTC.

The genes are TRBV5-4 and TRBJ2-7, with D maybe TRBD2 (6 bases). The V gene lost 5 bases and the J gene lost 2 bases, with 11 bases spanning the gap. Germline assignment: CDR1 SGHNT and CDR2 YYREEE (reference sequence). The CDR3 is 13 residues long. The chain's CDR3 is CASSPGLAYEQYF. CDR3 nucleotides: TGTGCCAGCAGTCCGGGACTGGCCTACGAGCAGTACTTC.

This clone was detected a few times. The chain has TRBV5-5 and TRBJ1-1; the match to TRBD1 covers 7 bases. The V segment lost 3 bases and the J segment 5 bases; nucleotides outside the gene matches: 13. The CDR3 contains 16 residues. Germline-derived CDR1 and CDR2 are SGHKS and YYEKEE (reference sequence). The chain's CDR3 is CASSSAGTAANTEAFF. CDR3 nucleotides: TGTGCCAGCAGCTCGGCCGGGACAGCGGCGAATACTGAAGCTTTCTTT. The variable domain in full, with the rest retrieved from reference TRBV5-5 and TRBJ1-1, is DAGVTQSPTHLIKTRGQQVTLRCSPISGHKSVSWYQQVLGQGPQFIFQYYEKEERGRGNFPDRFSARQFPNYSSELNVNALLLGDSALYLCASSSAGTAANTEAFFGQGTRLTVV.

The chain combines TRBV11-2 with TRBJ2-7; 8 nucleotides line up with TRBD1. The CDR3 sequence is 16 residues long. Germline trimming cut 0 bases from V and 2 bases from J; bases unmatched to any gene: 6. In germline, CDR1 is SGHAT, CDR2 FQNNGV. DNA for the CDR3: TGTGCCAGCAGCTTAGAGTCCGGACAGGGACCCTACGAGCAGTACTTC. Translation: CASSLESGQGPYEQYF.

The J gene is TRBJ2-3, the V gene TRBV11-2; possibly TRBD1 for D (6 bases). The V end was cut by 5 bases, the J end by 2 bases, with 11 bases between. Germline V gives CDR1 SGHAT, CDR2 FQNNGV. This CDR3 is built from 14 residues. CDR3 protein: CASSPGQYTDTQYF. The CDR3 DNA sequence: TGTGCCAGCAGCCCCGGACAGTACACAGATACGCAGTATTTT. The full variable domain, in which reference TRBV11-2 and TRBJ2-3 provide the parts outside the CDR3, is EAGVAQSPRYKIIEKRQSVAFWCNPISGHATLYWYQQILGQGPKLLIQFQNNGVVDDSQLPKDRFSAERLKGVDSTLKIQPAKLEDSAVYLCASSPGQYTDTQYFGPGTRLTVL.

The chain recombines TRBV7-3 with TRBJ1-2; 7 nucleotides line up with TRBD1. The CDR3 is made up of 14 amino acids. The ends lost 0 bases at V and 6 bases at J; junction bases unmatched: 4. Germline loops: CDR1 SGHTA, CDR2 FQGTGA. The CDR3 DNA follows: TGTGCCAGCAGCTTAACGGAGGGGGCGAATGGCTACACCTTC. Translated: CASSLTEGANGYTF.

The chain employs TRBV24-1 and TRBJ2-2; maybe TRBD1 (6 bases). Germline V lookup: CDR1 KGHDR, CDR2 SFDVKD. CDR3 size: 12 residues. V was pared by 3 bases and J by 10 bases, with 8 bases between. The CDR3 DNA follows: TGTGCCACCAGTGATGTGGGGGCGGAGCTGTTTTTT. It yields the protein CATSDVGAELFF.

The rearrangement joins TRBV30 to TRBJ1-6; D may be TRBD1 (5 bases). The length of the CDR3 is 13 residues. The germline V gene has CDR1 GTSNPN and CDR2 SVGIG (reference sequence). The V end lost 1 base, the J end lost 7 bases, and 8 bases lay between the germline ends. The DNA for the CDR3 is TGTGCCTGGAGTGCCGGGGGAAATTCACCCCTCCACTTT. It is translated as CAWSAGGNSPLHF.

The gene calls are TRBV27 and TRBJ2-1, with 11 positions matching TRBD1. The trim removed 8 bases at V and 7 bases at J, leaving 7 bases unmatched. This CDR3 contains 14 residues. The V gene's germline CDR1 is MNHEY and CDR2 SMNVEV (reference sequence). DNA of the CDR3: TGTGCCAGCGGCTTCGGGACAGGGGGGAATGAGCAGTTCTTC. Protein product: CASGFGTGGNEQFF.

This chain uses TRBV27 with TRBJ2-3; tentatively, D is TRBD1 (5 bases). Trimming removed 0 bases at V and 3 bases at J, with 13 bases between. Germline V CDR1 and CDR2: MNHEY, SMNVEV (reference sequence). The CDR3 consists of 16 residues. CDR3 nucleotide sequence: TGTGCCAGCAGTTTATCGGCAGGGATTAGTACAGATACGCAGTATTTT. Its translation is CASSLSAGISTDTQYF.

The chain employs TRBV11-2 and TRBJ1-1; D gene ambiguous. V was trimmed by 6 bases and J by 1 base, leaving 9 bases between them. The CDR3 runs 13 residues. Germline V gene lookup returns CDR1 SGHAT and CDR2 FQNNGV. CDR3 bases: TGTGCCAGCAGAAGCAGCGAGAACACTGAAGCTTTCTTT. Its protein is CASRSSENTEAFF.

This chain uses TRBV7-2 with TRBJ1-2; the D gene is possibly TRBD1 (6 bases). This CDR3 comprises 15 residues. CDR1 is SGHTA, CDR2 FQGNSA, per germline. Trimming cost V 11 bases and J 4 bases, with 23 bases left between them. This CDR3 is CASHSGGTGIYGYTF. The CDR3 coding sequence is TGTGCCTCTCATTCTGGGGGAACAGGGATCTATGGCTACACCTTC.

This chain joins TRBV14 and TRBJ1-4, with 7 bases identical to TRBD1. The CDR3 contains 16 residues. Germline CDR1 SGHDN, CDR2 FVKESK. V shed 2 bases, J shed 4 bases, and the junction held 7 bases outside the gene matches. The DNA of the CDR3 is TGTGCCAGCAGCCAAATAACCGGGACAGATAATGAAAAACTGTTTTTT. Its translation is CASSQITGTDNEKLFF.

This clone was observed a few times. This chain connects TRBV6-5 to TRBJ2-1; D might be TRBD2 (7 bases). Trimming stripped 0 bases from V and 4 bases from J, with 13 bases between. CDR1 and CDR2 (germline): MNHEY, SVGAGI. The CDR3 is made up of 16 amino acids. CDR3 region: CASSYSGGGLYNEQFF. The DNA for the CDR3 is TGTGCCAGCAGTTACTCAGGGGGGGGGCTATACAATGAGCAGTTCTTC.